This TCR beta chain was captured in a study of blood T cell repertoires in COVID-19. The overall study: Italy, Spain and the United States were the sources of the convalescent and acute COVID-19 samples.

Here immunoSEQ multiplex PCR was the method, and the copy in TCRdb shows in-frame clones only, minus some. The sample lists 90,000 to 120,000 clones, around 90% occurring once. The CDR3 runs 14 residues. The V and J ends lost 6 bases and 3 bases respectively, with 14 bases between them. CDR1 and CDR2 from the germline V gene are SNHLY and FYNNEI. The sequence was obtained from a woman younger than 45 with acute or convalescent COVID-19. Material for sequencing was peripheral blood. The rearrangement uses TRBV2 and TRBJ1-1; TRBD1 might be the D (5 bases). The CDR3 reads CASSPRVGDTEAFF. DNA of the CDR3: TGTGCCAGCAGCCCAAGGGTAGGGGACACTGAAGCTTTCTTT.